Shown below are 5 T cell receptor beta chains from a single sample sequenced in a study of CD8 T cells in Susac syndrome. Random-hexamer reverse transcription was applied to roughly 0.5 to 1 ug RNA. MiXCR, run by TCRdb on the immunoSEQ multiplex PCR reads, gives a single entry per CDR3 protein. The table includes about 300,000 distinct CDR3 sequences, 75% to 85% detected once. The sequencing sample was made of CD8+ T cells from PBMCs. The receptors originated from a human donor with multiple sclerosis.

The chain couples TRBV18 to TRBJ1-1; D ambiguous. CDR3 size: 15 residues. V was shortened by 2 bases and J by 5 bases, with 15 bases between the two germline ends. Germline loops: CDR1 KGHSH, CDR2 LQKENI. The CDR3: CASSPIGPPGTEAFF. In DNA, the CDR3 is TGTGCCAGCTCACCAATCGGGCCCCCTGGAACTGAAGCTTTCTTT.

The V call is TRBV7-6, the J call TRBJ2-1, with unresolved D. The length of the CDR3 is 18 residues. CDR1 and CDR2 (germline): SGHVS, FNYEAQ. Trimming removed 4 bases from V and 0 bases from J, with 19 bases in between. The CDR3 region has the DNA TGTGCCAGCAGCTCGGACCCTATCTGGGGTAGCTCCTACAATGAGCAGTTCTTC. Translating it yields CASSSDPIWGSSYNEQFF.

CDR3 sequence: CASSPLDSHAYEQYF. The DNA for the CDR3 is TGTGCCAGCTCACCTCTGGACAGCCATGCCTACGAGCAGTACTTC. J is TRBJ2-7 and V is TRBV18, with D possibly being TRBD1 (6 bases). Germline V gene lookup returns CDR1 KGHSH and CDR2 LQKENI. CDR3 length equals 15 residues. Trimming pared 3 bases from V and 2 bases from J, leaving 14 bases between.

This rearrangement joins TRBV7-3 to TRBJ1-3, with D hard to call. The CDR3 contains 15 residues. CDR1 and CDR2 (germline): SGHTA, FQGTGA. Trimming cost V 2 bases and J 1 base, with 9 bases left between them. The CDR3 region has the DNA TGTGCCAGCAGCTTAGGGATGGGATCTGGAAACACCATATATTTT. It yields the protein CASSLGMGSGNTIYF.

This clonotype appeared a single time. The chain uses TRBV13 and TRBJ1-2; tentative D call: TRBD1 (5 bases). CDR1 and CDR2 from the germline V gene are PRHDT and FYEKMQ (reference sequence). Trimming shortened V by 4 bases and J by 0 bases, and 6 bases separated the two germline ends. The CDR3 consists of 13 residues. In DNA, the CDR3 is TGTGCCAGCAGCTGGACATCTAACTATGGCTACACCTTC. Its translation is CASSWTSNYGYTF. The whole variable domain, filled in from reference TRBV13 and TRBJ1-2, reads AAGVIQSPRHLIKEKRETATLKCYPIPRHDTVYWYQQGPGQDPQFLISFYEKMQSDKGSIPDRFSAQQFSDYHSELNMSSLELGDSALYFCASSWTSNYGYTFGSGTRLTVV.